These 8 T cell receptor beta chains share one sample of origin, sequenced in a study of shared clonotypes between healthy human individuals. Terminally differentiated effector memory CD45RA+ cells were left out of the naive CD8 fraction, which was CD45RO-negative and positively selected for CCR7. Method: immunoSEQ multiplex PCR; TCRdb's copy keeps in-frame clones and lacks some. The data show roughly 650,000 clones, around 96% seen once. Material: naive CD8+ T cells sorted from blood. The receptors here all came from a woman under 40 in good health.

The chain has TRBV6-5 and TRBJ1-2; no clear D. Germline values: CDR1 MNHEY, CDR2 SVGAGI. V shed 0 bases and J shed 7 bases, with 12 bases lying between them. This CDR3 spans 14 amino acids. The CDR3 DNA is TGTGCCAGCAGTTACTCAGAGGGTACGGTTGGCTACACCTTC. It specifies CASSYSEGTVGYTF.

CDR3 residues: CASSLRGGAGYTF. DNA of the CDR3: TGTGCCAGCAGTTTACGCGGGGGGGCGGGCTACACCTTC. J is TRBJ1-2 and V is TRBV27, with a tentative D call TRBD1 (6 bases). This CDR3 is 13 amino acids long. Trimming cost V 2 bases and J 8 bases, with 12 bases left between them. Germline CDR1 is MNHEY and CDR2 is SMNVEV (reference sequence).

V is TRBV29-1 and J is TRBJ1-2, with D unclear. This CDR3 has 12 residues. From germline, CDR1 is SQVTM and CDR2 ANQGSEA. V lost 0 bases to trimming and J lost 7 bases, with 9 bases between them. As DNA, the CDR3 is TGCAGCGTTGAAGATAACACGGTTGGCTACACCTTC. Protein sequence: CSVEDNTVGYTF.

This clone was seen only once. The chain carries TRBV5-4 and TRBJ2-2, with D hard to call. There are 17 residues in the CDR3. CDR1 SGHNT and CDR2 YYREEE come from the germline V gene (reference sequence). Between the trimmed V and J ends, which lost 6 bases and 1 base, there was a span of 19 bases. CDR3 amino acids: CASTTFPGSLNTGELFF. The CDR3 DNA follows: TGTGCCAGCACCACCTTCCCAGGCTCCCTGAACACCGGGGAGCTGTTTTTT. Together with reference TRBV5-4 and TRBJ2-2, the CDR3 gives the full variable domain: ETGVTQSPTHLIKTRGQQVTLRCSSQSGHNTVSWYQQALGQGPQFIFQYYREEENGRGNFPPRFSGLQFPNYSSELNVNALELDDSALYLCASTTFPGSLNTGELFFGEGSRLTVL.

This chain links TRBV9 with TRBJ1-3; a weak D match, TRBD1 (5 bases). Germline CDR1 SGDLS, CDR2 YYNGEE. The germline V and J ends were trimmed by 0 bases and 2 bases, with 9 bases remaining between them. This CDR3 comprises 15 residues. CDR3: CASSVDAGTGNTIYF. As DNA, the CDR3 is TGTGCCAGCAGCGTAGATGCAGGGACTGGAAACACCATATATTTT.

The rearrangement joins TRBV4-1 to TRBJ2-1; 11 positions agree with TRBD2. The junction had 11 bases not matched to a gene; V was cut back by 6 bases and J by 7 bases. The CDR3 is 16 residues long. The germline CDR1 and CDR2 sequences are MGHRA and YSYEKL. In DNA, the CDR3 is TGCGCCAGCAGTCCAGCAACTAGCGGGAGAACGAATGAGCAGTTCTTC. Residues: CASSPATSGRTNEQFF.

The chain joins TRBV7-2 to TRBJ2-5; TRBD1 agrees at 7 bases. CDR3 length equals 13 residues. Germline loops: CDR1 SGHTA, CDR2 FQGNSA. V was pared by 5 bases and J by 2 bases, with 2 bases of the junction left unmatched. Here the CDR3 DNA reads TGTGCCAGCAGCCGGACAGGACAAGAGACCCAGTACTTC. This encodes CASSRTGQETQYF.

The chain recombines TRBV10-3 with TRBJ2-7; weak D call: TRBD1 (6 bases). Germline assignment: CDR1 ENHRY and CDR2 SYGVKD. The CDR3 is 14 amino acids. Trimming cost V 3 bases and J 4 bases, with 13 bases left between them. The CDR3 sequence: CAISDGRQEYEQYF. CDR3 bases: TGTGCCATCAGTGATGGGAGACAGGAGTACGAGCAGTACTTC.